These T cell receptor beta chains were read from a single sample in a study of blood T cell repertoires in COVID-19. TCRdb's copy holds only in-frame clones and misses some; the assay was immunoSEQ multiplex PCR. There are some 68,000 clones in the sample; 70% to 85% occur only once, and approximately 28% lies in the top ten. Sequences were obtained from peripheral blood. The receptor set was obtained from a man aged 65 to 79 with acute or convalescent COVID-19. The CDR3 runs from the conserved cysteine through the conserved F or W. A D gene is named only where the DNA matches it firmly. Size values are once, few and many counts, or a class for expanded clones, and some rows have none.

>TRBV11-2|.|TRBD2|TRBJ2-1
CASSLTGTRENEQFF
TGTGCCAGCAGCCTCACCGGGACTAGGGAGAATGAGCAGTTCTTC
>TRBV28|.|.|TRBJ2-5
CASSLQGEKFVWTQYF
TGTGCCAGCAGCCTACAGGGCGAGAAATTTGTGTGGACCCAGTACTTC
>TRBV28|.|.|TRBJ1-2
CASSYRDGYTF
TGTGCCAGCAGTTACAGGGACGGCTACACCTTC
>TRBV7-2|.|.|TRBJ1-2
CASSPGVYDGYTF
TGTGCCAGCAGCCCAGGGGTATACGATGGCTACACCTTC
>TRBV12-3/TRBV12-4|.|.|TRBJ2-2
CASSYRSTGELFF
TGTGCCAGCAGCTACAGGAGCACCGGGGAGCTGTTTTTT
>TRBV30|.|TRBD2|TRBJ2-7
CAWMRLAGSHEQYF
TGTGCCTGGATGAGACTAGCGGGAAGCCACGAGCAGTACTTC
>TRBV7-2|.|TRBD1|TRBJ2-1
CASSPSGTGYNEQFF
TGTGCCAGCAGCCCCTCCGGGACAGGGTACAATGAGCAGTTCTTC
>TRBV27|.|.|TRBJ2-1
CASSLAPSGKQFF
TGTGCCAGCAGTTTAGCTCCATCGGGTAAGCAGTTCTTC
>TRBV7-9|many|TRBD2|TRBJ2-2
CASSGTSGPNTGELFF
TGTGCCAGCAGCGGGACTAGCGGACCAAACACCGGGGAGCTGTTTTTT
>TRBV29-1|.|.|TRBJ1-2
CSVATGNPNGYTF
TGCAGCGTTGCGACAGGAAATCCGAATGGCTACACCTTC
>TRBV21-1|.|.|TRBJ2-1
CASSNFSGGTLYNEGFF
TGTGCCAGCAGCAACTTTTCCGGGGGGACGCTCTACAACGAGGGGTTCTTC
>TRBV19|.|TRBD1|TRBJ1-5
CASSIGTGLFQPQHF
TGTGCCAGTAGTATTGGGACAGGGTTATTTCAGCCCCAGCATTTT
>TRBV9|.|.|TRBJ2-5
CASSEGSDSKETQYF
TGTGCCAGCAGCGAGGGCTCGGACTCGAAAGAGACCCAGTACTTC
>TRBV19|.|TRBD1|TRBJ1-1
CASSIPQGGGTEAFF
TGTGCCAGTAGTATCCCACAGGGGGGCGGCACTGAAGCTTTCTTT
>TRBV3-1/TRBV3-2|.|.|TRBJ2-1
CASSHDIPGDSYNEQFF
TGTGCCAGCAGCCACGATATTCCCGGGGACTCCTACAATGAGCAGTTCTTC
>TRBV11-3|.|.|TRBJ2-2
CASSLGGRTGELFF
TGTGCCAGCAGCTTAGGGGGCCGCACCGGGGAGCTGTTTTTT
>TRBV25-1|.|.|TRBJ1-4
CASSEPFQGKLFF
TGTGCCAGCAGTGAGCCGTTTCAGGGAAAACTGTTTTTT
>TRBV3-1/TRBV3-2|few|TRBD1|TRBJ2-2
CASSQSGQGAPGELFF
TGTGCCAGCAGCCAATCGGGACAGGGGGCCCCCGGGGAGCTGTTTTTT
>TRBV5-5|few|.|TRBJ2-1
CASSFLVTGVGEQFF
TGTGCCAGCAGCTTTCTAGTTACGGGGGTGGGTGAGCAGTTCTTC
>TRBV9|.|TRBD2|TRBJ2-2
CASSAGLAGLTGELFF
TGTGCCAGCAGCGCCGGGCTAGCGGGCCTCACCGGGGAGCTGTTTTTT
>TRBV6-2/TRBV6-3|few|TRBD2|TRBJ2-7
CASSLRTRKDYEQYF
TGTGCCAGCAGTCTAAGGACTAGAAAAGACTACGAGCAGTACTTC
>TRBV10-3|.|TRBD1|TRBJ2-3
CAINTGTASSTDTQYF
TGTGCCATCAACACAGGGACAGCGTCTAGCACAGATACGCAGTATTTT
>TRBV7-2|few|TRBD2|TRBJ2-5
CASSSGTKETQYF
TGTGCCAGCAGCTCCGGGACTAAGGAGACCCAGTACTTC
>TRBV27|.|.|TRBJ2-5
CASTQWAGDLETQYF
TGTGCCAGCACCCAGTGGGCAGGGGATCTAGAGACCCAGTACTTC
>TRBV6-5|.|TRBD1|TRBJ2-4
CASKTGGSQNIQYF
TGTGCCAGCAAAACAGGGGGCTCCCAAAACATTCAGTACTTC
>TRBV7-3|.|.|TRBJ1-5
CASSLRPGEGQPQHF
TGTGCCAGCAGCTTAAGGCCAGGGGAGGGTCAGCCCCAGCATTTT
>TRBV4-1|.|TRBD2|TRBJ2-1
CASSRTSGSLDEQFF
TGCGCCAGCAGCCGGACTAGCGGGAGCCTTGATGAGCAGTTCTTC
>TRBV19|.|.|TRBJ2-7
CASSIDRTYEQYF
TGTGCCAGTAGTATTGACAGAACCTACGAGCAGTACTTC
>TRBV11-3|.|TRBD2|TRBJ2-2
CAATGGGGELFF
TGTGCCGCCACGGGGGGGGGCGGGGAGCTGTTTTTT
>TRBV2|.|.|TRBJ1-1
CASSEERGGRTNTEAFF
TGTGCCAGCAGTGAAGAGCGGGGAGGCAGGACGAACACTGAAGCTTTCTTT
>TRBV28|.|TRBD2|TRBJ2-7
CASSPVPAGGAEQYF
TGTGCCAGCTCCCCCGTTCCAGCGGGAGGTGCGGAGCAGTACTTC
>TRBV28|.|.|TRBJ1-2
CASSWSSYNYGYTF
TGTGCCAGCAGTTGGTCCAGTTATAACTATGGCTACACCTTC
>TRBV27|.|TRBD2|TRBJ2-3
CASSWTSGSTDTQYF
TGTGCCAGCAGTTGGACTAGCGGGAGTACAGATACGCAGTATTTT
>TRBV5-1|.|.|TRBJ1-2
CASSLARPQLGGYTF
TGCGCCAGCAGCTTGGCAAGGCCACAGTTAGGTGGCTACACCTTC
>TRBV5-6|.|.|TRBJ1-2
CASSLVLSGYTF
TGTGCCAGCAGCTTGGTCCTTTCTGGCTACACCTTC
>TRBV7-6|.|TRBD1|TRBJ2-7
CASSLGVTGGFNEQYF
TGTGCCAGCAGCTTGGGGGTGACAGGGGGATTCAACGAGCAGTACTTC
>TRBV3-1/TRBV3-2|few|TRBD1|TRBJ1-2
CASSPAELAYDRANGYTF
TGTGCCAGCAGCCCCGCAGAATTAGCGTACGACAGGGCAAATGGCTACACCTTC
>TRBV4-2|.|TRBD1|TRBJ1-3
CASSQEPGTGGFSGNTIYF
TGTGCCAGCAGCCAAGAACCCGGGACAGGGGGATTCTCTGGAAACACCATATATTTT
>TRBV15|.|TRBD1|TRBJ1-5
CATSLTGYSNQPQHF
TGTGCCACCAGCCTGACAGGGTATAGCAATCAGCCCCAGCATTTT